This T cell receptor beta chain is drawn from a study of control samples from healthy donors and cancer patients (dated by TCRdb to the early 2020s). The CDR3 contains 15 residues, cysteine and phenylalanine counted. The retained sequence is limited to the CDR3, 45 bases, with the frame set at the first base. V is clipped by 5 bases and J by 0 bases, and the sequence between their germline boundaries is 8 bases long. Per the germline V gene, SGHDN is the CDR1 and FVKESK is the CDR2. Library preparation employed the immunoSEQ multiplex PCR assay. As stored in TCRdb, this immuneACCESS dataset retains in-frame rearrangements with V and J assigned. A fraction of the clones does not appear; measured against another copy, unresolved V genes explain less than half of the discrepancy, and the remainder lacks a known reason. A total of about 92,000 clones appear in this sample, 82% of them only once. The ten largest clones add up to about 9.2% of the sample.

About this clone: It lacks a known antigen. No per-base quality is available; no much larger clone lies one base away.

This TCR derives from a woman in her fifties or sixties in good health. This receptor chain uses TRBV14 and TRBJ1-6; a weak D assignment points to TRBD1 (6 bases agree). Sequencing was performed on blood. The CDR3 reads CASSDRSSYNSPLHF. The nucleotide sequence reads TGTGCCAGCAGCGACAGGAGCTCCTATAATTCACCCCTCCACTTT.